The 18 T cell receptor beta chains given below trace back to one sample, sequenced in a study of control samples from healthy donors and cancer patients. Using immunoSEQ multiplex PCR, the repertoire was profiled, and TCRdb retains in-frame clones only, with some absent. The data contain roughly 150,000 clones, 93% of them singletons. What was sequenced was blood. The receptors stem from a man aged 18 to 35 in good health.

This chain connects TRBV19 to TRBJ2-7; D gene unclear. The CDR3 extends over 12 amino acids. The V end lost 5 bases, the J end lost 0 bases, and 5 bases lay between the germline ends. Germline values: CDR1 LNHDA, CDR2 SQIVND (reference sequence). The CDR3, as DNA: TGTGCCAGTAGTTCCAGCTCCTACGAGCAGTACTTC. Its translation: CASSSSSYEQYF. Together with reference TRBV19 and TRBJ2-7, the CDR3 gives the full variable domain: DGGITQSPKYLFRKEGQNVTLSCEQNLNHDAMYWYRQDPGQGLRLIYYSQIVNDFQKGDIAEGYSVSREKKESFPLTVTSAQKNPTAFYLCASSSSSYEQYFGPGTRLTVT.

The chain combines TRBV7-2 with TRBJ2-1, with D tentatively TRBD2 (5 bases). The CDR3 loop spans 15 amino acids. Deletions cut 6 bases from V and 4 bases from J, with 16 bases between. Germline loops: CDR1 SGHTA, CDR2 FQGNSA. The CDR3 DNA follows: TGTGCCAGCAGGGCCGGCGGGTCCGCGTACAATGAGCAGTTCTTC. Its protein product is CASRAGGSAYNEQFF.

This clone was seen just once. The chain links TRBV29-1 to TRBJ1-1, with D unresolved. The CDR3 length is 11 residues. V lost 0 bases to trimming and J lost 5 bases, with 4 bases between them. The V gene's germline CDR1 is SQVTM and CDR2 ANQGSEA. CDR3 sequence: CSVEDGTEAFF. CDR3 nucleotide sequence: TGCAGCGTTGAAGATGGAACTGAAGCTTTCTTT.

This chain connects TRBV14 to TRBJ2-1; either TRBD1 or TRBD2 may fit D (6 bases each). From germline, CDR1 is SGHDN and CDR2 FVKESK. This CDR3 spans 18 amino acids. Trimming left V 2 bases short and J 4 bases short, with 21 bases between. The CDR3 DNA sequence: TGTGCCAGCAGCCAAAGGCTGAGGCGGGACAATACTTACAATGAGCAGTTCTTC. Its protein product is CASSQRLRRDNTYNEQFF. The variable domain in full, completed from reference TRBV14 and TRBJ2-1, reads EAGVTQFPSHSVIEKGQTVTLRCDPISGHDNLYWYRRVMGKEIKFLLHFVKESKQDESGMPNNRFLAERTGGTYSTLKVQPAELEDSGVYFCASSQRLRRDNTYNEQFFGPGTRLTVL.

This clone was seen just once. The gene calls are TRBV7-9 and TRBJ2-7, with D possibly being TRBD2 (5 bases). V was clipped by 5 bases and J by 3 bases, with 17 bases between them. Germline lookup yields CDR1 SEHNR and CDR2 FQNEAQ (reference sequence). The CDR3 runs to 15 residues. The CDR3 region is CASSPSSVARYEQYF. Here the CDR3 DNA reads TGTGCCAGCAGCCCAAGTAGCGTGGCTCGCTACGAGCAGTACTTC. Using reference TRBV7-9 and TRBJ2-7 for the parts outside the CDR3, the full variable domain is DTGVSQNPRHKITKRGQNVTFRCDPISEHNRLYWYRQTLGQGPEFLTYFQNEAQLEKSRLLSDRFSAERPKGSFSTLEIQRTEQGDSAMYLCASSPSSVARYEQYFGPGTRLTVT.

The chain has TRBV15 and TRBJ2-5; possible D gene TRBD2, 6 bases. The CDR3 covers 13 residues. Trimming shortened V by 8 bases and J by 1 base, and 11 bases separated the two germline ends. Per the germline V gene, CDR1 is LNHNV and CDR2 is YYDKDF (reference sequence). The CDR3 here is CATGLTFQETQYF. CDR3 DNA sequence: TGTGCCACCGGACTAACCTTCCAAGAGACCCAGTACTTC.

The chain carries TRBV7-2 and TRBJ1-5; D is perhaps TRBD1 (5 bases). The CDR3 consists of 13 residues. V was trimmed by 4 bases and J by 7 bases, leaving 11 bases between them. CDR1 and CDR2 from the germline V gene are SGHTA and FQGNSA. The DNA of the CDR3 is TGTGCCAGCAGCTCCCGTAGGGGACAGCCCCAGCATTTT. Translation: CASSSRRGQPQHF.

The rearrangement uses TRBV6-6 and TRBJ2-4; tentative D call: TRBD2 (6 bases). This CDR3 comprises 12 residues. The V end was cut by 5 bases, the J end by 7 bases, with 9 bases between. The germline V gene encodes CDR1 MNHNY and CDR2 SVGAGI (reference sequence). CDR3 DNA sequence: TGTGCCAGCAGTCCAGGGAGGAACATTCAGTACTTC. It yields the protein CASSPGRNIQYF.

The genes are TRBV5-4 and TRBJ2-2; D is tentatively TRBD1 or TRBD2 (6 bases each). V dropped 1 base and J dropped 0 bases, with 13 bases sitting between them. Germline CDR1 SGHNT, CDR2 YYREEE (reference sequence). The CDR3 extends over 17 amino acids. The CDR3, as DNA: TGTGCCAGCAGCTTGAACGGGGGCAGGACGAACACCGGGGAGCTGTTTTTT. Its translation: CASSLNGGRTNTGELFF.

This rearrangement joins TRBV11-3 to TRBJ2-1, with TRBD2 identical over 12 bases. From germline, CDR1 is SGHNT and CDR2 YENEEA. Losses at the gene ends were 6 bases for V and 7 bases for J; bases not matched to a gene: 7. CDR3 size: 15 residues. CDR3 nucleotides: TGTGCCAGCAGGAGACTAGCGGGAGTTCGAAATGAGCAGTTCTTC. This encodes CASRRLAGVRNEQFF.

In its sample, this clone was seen once. The rearrangement joins TRBV7-9 to TRBJ2-2; 11 bases fit TRBD1. The CDR3 consists of 15 residues. V shed 8 bases and J 6 bases; nucleotides not matched to a gene: 8. Looked up from germline, CDR1 is SEHNR and CDR2 is FQNEAQ (reference sequence). CDR3 nucleotide sequence: TGTGCCAGCCTCGGACAGGGGGCCGAATCCGGGGAGCTGTTTTTT. Its protein is CASLGQGAESGELFF.

The chain joins TRBV19 to TRBJ1-1; D remains unclear. Trimming pared 5 bases from V and 4 bases from J, leaving 14 bases between. The length of the CDR3 is 14 residues. The V gene's germline CDR1 is LNHDA and CDR2 SQIVND (reference sequence). CDR3 nucleotide sequence: TGTGCCAGTAGTTTCCCCAATCTGTTCACTGAAGCTTTCTTT. It encodes CASSFPNLFTEAFF.

As for this clone: An end of the junction does not agree with germline; a read error may underlie this. The genes are TRBV11-3 and TRBJ2-3, with TRBD2 matching over 9 bases. CDR3 length equals 15 residues. Germline V CDR1 and CDR2: SGHNT, YENEEA. CDR3 protein: CASSPYGTSKDTQYF. In nucleotides, the CDR3 is TGTGCCAGCAGCCCGTATGGGACTAGCAAAGATACGCAGTATTTT.

The chain is built from TRBV12-3 or TRBV12-4 and TRBJ1-5; tentative D call: TRBD1 (5 bases). CDR3 length equals 13 residues. V gave up 7 bases and J gave up 7 bases, with 14 bases separating them. DNA of the CDR3: TGTGCCAGCACCCGGGGGAAGGAGCAGCCCCAGCATTTT. This gives the protein CASTRGKEQPQHF.

This chain joins TRBV10-1 and TRBJ1-1; D unclear. This CDR3 comprises 12 residues. CDR1 and CDR2 from the germline V gene are WNHNN and SYGVQD (reference sequence). The germline V and J ends were trimmed by 6 bases and 1 base, with 6 bases remaining between them. Here the CDR3 reads CASRDENTEAFF. The CDR3 nucleotides read TGCGCCAGCAGAGACGAGAACACTGAAGCTTTCTTT.

V usage is TRBV5-1 and J usage is TRBJ1-1; D ambiguous. The V gene's germline CDR1 is SGHRS and CDR2 YFSETQ. The V gene lost 2 bases and the J gene lost 6 bases, with 17 bases spanning the gap. The CDR3 has 15 residues. In DNA, the CDR3 is TGCGCCAGCAGCTTCTCTCGCGCTACTGGGGCTGAAGCTTTCTTT. It yields the protein CASSFSRATGAEAFF.

This chain links TRBV9 with TRBJ1-3; D is unresolved. Germline-derived CDR1 and CDR2 are SGDLS and YYNGEE. V was pared by 0 bases and J by 4 bases, with 5 bases between. CDR3 length: 13 amino acids. For the CDR3, the DNA is TGTGCCAGCAGCGTAGTTCCCGGAAACACCATATATTTT. This sequence encodes CASSVVPGNTIYF.

This chain connects TRBV6-1 to TRBJ2-4, with D perhaps TRBD1 or TRBD2 (6 bases each). The CDR3 sequence is 15 residues long. Trimming took off 1 base at V and 6 bases at J, with 13 bases between the two ends. Germline CDR1 and CDR2: MNHNS and SASEGT. CDR3 coding DNA: TGTGCCAGCAGTGAAGTCCCGGGGGCGGGAAACATTCAGTACTTC. Protein: CASSEVPGAGNIQYF.